The clone carrying this TCR beta chain was recorded many times. Germline lookup yields CDR1 LGHNT and CDR2 FRNRAP. There are 17 residues in the CDR3. After removal of 3 bases from V and 1 base from J, the junction contained 7 bases not matched to a gene. These data originate in a study of Graves' ophthalmopathy and Graves' hyperthyroidism. Amplified material comprised TCR beta CDR3 regions derived from RNA transcripts. HTBI-primed RT-PCR formed the first round, and a multiplex PCR formed the second. MiXCR, run by TCRdb on the multiplex PCR reads, gives a single entry per CDR3 protein. The sample contains roughly 480,000 distinct CDR3 sequences, around 14% of which appear only once.

The sequencing input was blood. The TCR originated in a woman in her 30s with Graves' ophthalmopathy. This chain links TRBV12-5 with TRBJ2-2; 8 bases match TRBD1. CDR3 sequence: CASGFGQGGMNTGELFF. The CDR3 DNA is TGTGCTAGTGGTTTTGGACAGGGCGGGATGAACACCGGGGAGCTGTTTTTT.